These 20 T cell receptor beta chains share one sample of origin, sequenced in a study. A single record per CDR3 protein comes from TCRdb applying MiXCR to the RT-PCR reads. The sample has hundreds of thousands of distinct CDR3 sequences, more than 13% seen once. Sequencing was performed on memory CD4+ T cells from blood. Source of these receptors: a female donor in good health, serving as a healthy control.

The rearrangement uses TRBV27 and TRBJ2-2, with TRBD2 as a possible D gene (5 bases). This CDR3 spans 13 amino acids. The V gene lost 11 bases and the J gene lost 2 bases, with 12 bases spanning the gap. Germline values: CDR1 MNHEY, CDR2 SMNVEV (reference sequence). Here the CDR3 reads CASSSYNTGELFF. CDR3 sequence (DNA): TGTGCCTCCTCTAGCTATAACACCGGGGAGCTGTTTTTT.

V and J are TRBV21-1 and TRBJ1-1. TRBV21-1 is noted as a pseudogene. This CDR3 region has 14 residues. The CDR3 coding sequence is TGTGCCAGCAGCAAAAACAAGGGGAACACTGAAGCTTTCTTT. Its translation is CASSKNKGNTEAFF.

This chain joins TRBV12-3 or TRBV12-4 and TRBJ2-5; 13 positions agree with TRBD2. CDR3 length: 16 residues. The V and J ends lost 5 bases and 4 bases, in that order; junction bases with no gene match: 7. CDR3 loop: CASSLGGLAGIETQYF. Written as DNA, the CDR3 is TGTGCCAGCAGTCTAGGGGGACTAGCGGGAATAGAGACCCAGTACTTC.

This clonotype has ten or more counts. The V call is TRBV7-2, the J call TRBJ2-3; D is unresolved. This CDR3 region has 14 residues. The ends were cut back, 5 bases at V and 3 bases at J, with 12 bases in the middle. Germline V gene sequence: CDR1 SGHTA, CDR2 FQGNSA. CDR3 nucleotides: TGTGCCAGCAGCGTCCAGCGTACTACAGATACGCAGTATTTT. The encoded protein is CASSVQRTTDTQYF.

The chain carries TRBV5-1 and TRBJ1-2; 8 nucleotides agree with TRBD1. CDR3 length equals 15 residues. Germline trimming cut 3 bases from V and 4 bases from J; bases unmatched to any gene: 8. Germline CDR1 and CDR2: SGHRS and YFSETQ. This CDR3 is CASSSQGARGYGYTF. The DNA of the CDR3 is TGCGCCAGCAGCTCCCAGGGGGCCCGGGGCTATGGCTACACCTTC.

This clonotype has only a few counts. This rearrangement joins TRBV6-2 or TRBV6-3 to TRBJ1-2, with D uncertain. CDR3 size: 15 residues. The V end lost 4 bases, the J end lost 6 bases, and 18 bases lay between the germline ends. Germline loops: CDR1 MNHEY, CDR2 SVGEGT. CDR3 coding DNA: TGTGCCAGCAGTTCCATCGGTCTAAGATCGGATGGCTACACCTTC. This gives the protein CASSSIGLRSDGYTF.

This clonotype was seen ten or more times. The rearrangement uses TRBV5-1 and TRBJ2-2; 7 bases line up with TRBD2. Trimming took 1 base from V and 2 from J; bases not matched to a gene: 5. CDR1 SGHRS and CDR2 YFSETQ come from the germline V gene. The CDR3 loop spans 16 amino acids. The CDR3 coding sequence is TGCGCCAGCAGCTTGCCCCTAGCGGCAAACACCGGGGAGCTGTTTTTT. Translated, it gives CASSLPLAANTGELFF.

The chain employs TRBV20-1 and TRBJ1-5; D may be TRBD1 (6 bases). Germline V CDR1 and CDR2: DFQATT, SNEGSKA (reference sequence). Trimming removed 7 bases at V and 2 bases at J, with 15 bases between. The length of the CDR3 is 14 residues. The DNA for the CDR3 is TGCAGTGTTACAGGGAGTGGAGGCAATCAGCCCCAGCATTTT. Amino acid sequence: CSVTGSGGNQPQHF.

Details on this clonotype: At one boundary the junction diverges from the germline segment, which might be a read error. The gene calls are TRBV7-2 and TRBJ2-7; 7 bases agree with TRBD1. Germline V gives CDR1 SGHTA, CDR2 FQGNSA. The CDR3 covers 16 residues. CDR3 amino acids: CASSPRQGTYSYKQYF. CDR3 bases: TGTGCCAGCAGCCCCAGACAGGGCACATATTCCTACAAGCAGTACTTC.

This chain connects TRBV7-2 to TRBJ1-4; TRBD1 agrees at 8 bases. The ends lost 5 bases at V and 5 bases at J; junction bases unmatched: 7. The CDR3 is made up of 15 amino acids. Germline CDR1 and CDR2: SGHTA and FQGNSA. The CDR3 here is CASSDSGQANEKLFF. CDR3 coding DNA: TGTGCCAGCAGCGATTCGGGACAGGCAAATGAAAAACTGTTTTTT. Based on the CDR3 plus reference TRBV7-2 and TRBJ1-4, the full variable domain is GAGVSQSPSNKVTEKGKDVELRCDPISGHTALYWYRQSLGQGLEFLIYFQGNSAPDKSGLPSDRFSAERTGGSVSTLTIQRTQQEDSAVYLCASSDSGQANEKLFFGSGTQLSVL.

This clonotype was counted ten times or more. The CDR3 sequence: CASSVGQGSDTQYF. DNA of the CDR3: TGTGCCAGCAGCGTAGGACAGGGTTCGGATACGCAGTATTTT. The chain links TRBV9 to TRBJ2-3; TRBD1 agrees at 7 bases. The CDR3 sequence is 14 residues long. From germline, CDR1 is SGDLS and CDR2 YYNGEE. V lost 0 bases, J lost 6 bases, and 4 bases stayed unmatched.

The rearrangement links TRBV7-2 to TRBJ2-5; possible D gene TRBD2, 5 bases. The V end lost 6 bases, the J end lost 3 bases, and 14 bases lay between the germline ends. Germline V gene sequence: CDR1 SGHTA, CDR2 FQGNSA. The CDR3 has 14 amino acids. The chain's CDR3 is CASRTTRDKETQYF. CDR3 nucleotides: TGTGCCAGCAGGACGACACGGGATAAAGAGACCCAGTACTTC.

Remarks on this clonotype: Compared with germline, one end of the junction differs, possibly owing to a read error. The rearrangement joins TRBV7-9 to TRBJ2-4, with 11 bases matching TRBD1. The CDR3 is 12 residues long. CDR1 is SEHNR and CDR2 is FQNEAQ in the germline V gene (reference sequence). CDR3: CASSKDRGLPQF. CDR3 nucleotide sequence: TGTGCCAGCAGCAAGGACAGGGGGCTCCCCCAGTTC.

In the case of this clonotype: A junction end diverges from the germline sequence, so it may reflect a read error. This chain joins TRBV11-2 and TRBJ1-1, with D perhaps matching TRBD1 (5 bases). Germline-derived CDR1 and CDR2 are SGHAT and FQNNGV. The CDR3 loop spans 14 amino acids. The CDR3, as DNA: TGTGCCAGCAGCTTTGGGGACGGGTACACTGAAGTTTTCTTT. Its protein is CASSFGDGYTEVFF.

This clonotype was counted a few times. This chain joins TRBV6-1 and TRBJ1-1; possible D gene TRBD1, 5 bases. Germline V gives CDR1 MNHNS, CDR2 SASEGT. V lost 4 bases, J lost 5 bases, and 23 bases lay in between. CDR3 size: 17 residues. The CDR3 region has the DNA TGTGCCAGCAGTGCCCGGGACGGCCGATCCTCGAAAACTGAAGCTTTCTTT. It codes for CASSARDGRSSKTEAFF.

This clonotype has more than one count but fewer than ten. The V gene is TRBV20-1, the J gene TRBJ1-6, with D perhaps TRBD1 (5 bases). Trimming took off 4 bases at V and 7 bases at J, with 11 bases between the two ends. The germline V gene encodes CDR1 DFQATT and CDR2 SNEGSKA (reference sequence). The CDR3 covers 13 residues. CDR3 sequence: CSAMQGMNSPLHF. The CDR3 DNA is TGCAGTGCTATGCAGGGTATGAATTCACCCCTCCACTTT.

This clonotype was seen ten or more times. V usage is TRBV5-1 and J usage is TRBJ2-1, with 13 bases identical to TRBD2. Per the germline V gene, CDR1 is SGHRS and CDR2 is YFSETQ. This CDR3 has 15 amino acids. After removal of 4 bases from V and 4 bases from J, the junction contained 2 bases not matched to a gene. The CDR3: CASSALAGGYNEQFF. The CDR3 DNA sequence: TGCGCCAGCAGCGCACTAGCGGGAGGGTACAATGAGCAGTTCTTC.

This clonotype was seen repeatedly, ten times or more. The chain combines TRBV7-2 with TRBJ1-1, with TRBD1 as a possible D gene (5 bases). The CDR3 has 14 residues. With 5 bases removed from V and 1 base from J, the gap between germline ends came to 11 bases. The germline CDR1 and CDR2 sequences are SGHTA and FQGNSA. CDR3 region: CASSRGTANTEAFF. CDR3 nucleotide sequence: TGTGCCAGCAGCCGGGGGACGGCGAACACTGAAGCTTTCTTT. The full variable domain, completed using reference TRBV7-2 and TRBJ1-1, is GAGVSQSPSNKVTEKGKDVELRCDPISGHTALYWYRQSLGQGLEFLIYFQGNSAPDKSGLPSDRFSAERTGGSVSTLTIQRTQQEDSAVYLCASSRGTANTEAFFGQGTRLTVV.

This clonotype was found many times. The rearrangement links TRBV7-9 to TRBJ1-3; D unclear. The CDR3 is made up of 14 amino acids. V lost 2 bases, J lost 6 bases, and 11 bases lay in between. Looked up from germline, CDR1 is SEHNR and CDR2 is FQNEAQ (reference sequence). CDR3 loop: CASSLIRNKNTIYF. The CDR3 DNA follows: TGTGCCAGCAGCTTAATACGGAACAAAAACACCATATATTTT.

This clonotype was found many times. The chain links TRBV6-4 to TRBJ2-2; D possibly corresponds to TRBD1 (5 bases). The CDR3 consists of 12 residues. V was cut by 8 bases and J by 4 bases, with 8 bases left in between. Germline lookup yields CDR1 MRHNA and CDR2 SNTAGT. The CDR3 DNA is TGTGCCAGCTTCCAGGGCACCGGGGAGCTGTTTTTT. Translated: CASFQGTGELFF.